This T cell receptor (beta chain) comes out of a study of PD-1 blockade in classical Hodgkin lymphoma. Time point specified: newly diagnosed, previously untreated cHL patient sample. Thawed PBMCs underwent magnetic negative selection to yield purified CD4+ T cells. PBMCs from patients with newly diagnosed, untreated classical Hodgkin lymphoma served as a comparison group for the relapsed/refractory trial patients. As concerns this clone: Its target is not known.

Clones were read by immunoSEQ multiplex PCR, and TCRdb kept only the in-frame ones, dropping some. The repertoire consists of tens of thousands of clones, with over 90% occurring once and the leading ten covering over 0.4%. Study-wide points: Whatever underlies the repertoire differences (possibly disease activity or prior therapy) remains undefined. Diminished baseline TCR diversity has been reported in newly diagnosed patients relative to healthy donors.

The sequencing input was CD4+ T cells from blood. The origin of this receptor is a human donor with classical Hodgkin lymphoma.

CDR3 in DNA: TGCGCCAGCAGCAGAACCGGGACAGAGAACACTGAAGCTTTCTTT. Amino acid sequence: CASSRTGTENTEAFF. V gene TRBV5-1 combines with J gene TRBJ1-1; TRBD1 matches at 7 bases. From germline, CDR1 is SGHRS and CDR2 YFSETQ. The CDR3 is 15 residues long. V shed 4 bases, J shed 1 base, and the junction held 7 bases outside the gene matches. Together with reference TRBV5-1 and TRBJ1-1, the CDR3 gives the full variable domain: KAGVTQTPRYLIKTRGQQVTLSCSPISGHRSVSWYQQTPGQGLQFLFEYFSETQRNKGNFPGRFSGRQFSNSRSEMNVSTLELGDSALYLCASSRTGTENTEAFFGQGTRLTVV.